The rows below give T cell receptor beta chains drawn from one sample of a study of blood T cell repertoires in COVID-19. Profiled with immunoSEQ multiplex PCR; TCRdb holds only in-frame clones, not every one. The table records just over 60,000 clones, 79% of them present only once. The sample consisted of peripheral blood. All receptors derive from a woman older than 75 with active or convalescent COVID-19. Both conserved end residues are part of each CDR3. Fields, in order: clone size, D gene, J gene, V gene, CDR3 protein, CDR3 DNA. D genes are given only for firm matches. Clone size appears in some rows only: once, few, many, or a class for an expanded clone.

>NA|TRBD1|TRBJ2-2|TRBV19
CASSVRDRGRWTGELFF
TGTGCCAGTAGTGTCCGGGACAGGGGCCGCTGGACCGGGGAGCTGTTTTTT
>NA|NA|TRBJ1-1|TRBV5-1
CASSVQGHTEAFF
TGCGCCAGCAGCGTTCAGGGGCACACTGAAGCTTTCTTT
>NA|NA|TRBJ1-1|TRBV7-8
CASSLGLAGTEAFF
TGTGCCAGCAGCTTAGGCCTGGCGGGCACTGAAGCTTTCTTT
>NA|TRBD1|TRBJ1-2|TRBV5-1
CASSFSQQGDGYTF
TGCGCCAGCAGTTTCAGCCAACAGGGGGATGGCTACACCTTC
>NA|NA|TRBJ1-3|TRBV5-1
CASSLTGLSGNTIYF
TGCGCCAGCAGCTTGACAGGCCTCTCTGGAAACACCATATATTTT
>NA|NA|TRBJ1-2|TRBV6-5
CASSTGTPYGYTF
TGTGCCAGCAGCACGGGGACACCTTATGGCTACACCTTC
>NA|NA|TRBJ2-5|TRBV2
CASRRLVAETQYF
TGTGCCAGCAGAAGACTAGTAGCCGAGACCCAGTACTTC
>NA|TRBD1|TRBJ1-6|TRBV2
CASSENRGENSPLHF
TGTGCCAGCAGTGAAAACAGGGGTGAAAATTCACCCCTCCACTTT
>few|TRBD1|TRBJ1-1|TRBV27
CASNTRTGMNTEAFF
TGTGCCAGCAACACCCGGACAGGGATGAACACTGAAGCTTTCTTT
>many|NA|TRBJ2-1|TRBV6-5
CASSLLGLGSEQFF
TGTGCCAGCAGCCTCTTGGGACTGGGCTCTGAGCAGTTCTTC
>NA|NA|TRBJ1-5|TRBV19
CASRGGSDQPQHF
TGTGCCAGTAGGGGGGGGTCCGATCAGCCCCAGCATTTT
>once|NA|TRBJ2-5|TRBV29-1
CSVGRGPGGGGLGETQYF
TGCAGCGTTGGAAGGGGTCCGGGGGGCGGAGGGTTGGGAGAGACCCAGTACTTC
>NA|TRBD1|TRBJ1-3|TRBV6-5
CASSQGASGNTIYF
TGTGCCAGCAGTCAGGGGGCGTCCGGAAACACCATATATTTT
>NA|TRBD1|TRBJ1-2|TRBV4-1
CASSQTRDRDNYGYTF
TGCGCCAGCAGCCAGACCCGGGACAGGGATAACTATGGCTACACCTTC
>NA|NA|TRBJ1-2|TRBV30
CAWKNPTGSRYGYTF
TGTGCCTGGAAAAATCCGACAGGCTCCAGATATGGCTACACCTTC
>NA|TRBD1|TRBJ1-2|TRBV5-1
CASSPSRQGFMSGYTF
TGCGCCAGCAGCCCGTCACGACAGGGGTTTATGTCTGGCTACACCTTC
>NA|NA|TRBJ1-2|TRBV12-3/TRBV12-4
CASSSSNYGYTF
TGTGCCAGCAGTTCCTCTAACTATGGCTACACCTTC
>NA|NA|TRBJ2-3|TRBV11-3
CASSLGQEMDTQYF
TGTGCCAGCAGCTTGGGGCAAGAAATGGATACGCAGTATTTT
>NA|NA|TRBJ1-6|TRBV14
CASSRGGLEPLHF
TGTGCCAGCAGCCGCGGAGGTCTCGAACCCCTCCACTTT
>NA|TRBD1|TRBJ1-2|TRBV6-5
CASRTGGMSGYTF
TGTGCCAGCAGGACAGGGGGCATGAGTGGCTACACCTTC
>NA|TRBD1|TRBJ1-2|TRBV3-1/TRBV3-2
CASSQTQGADGYTF
TGTGCCAGCAGCCAGACACAGGGGGCGGATGGCTACACCTTC
>NA|NA|TRBJ1-6|TRBV3-1/TRBV3-2
CASSQLPNSPLHF
TGTGCCAGCAGCCAACTCCCTAATTCACCCCTCCACTTT
>NA|TRBD1|TRBJ2-1|TRBV7-3
CASSLGQGAFDEQFF
TGTGCCAGCAGCTTGGGACAGGGGGCCTTCGATGAGCAGTTCTTC
>few|NA|TRBJ1-2|TRBV7-2
CASSLAGGGIGGYTF
TGTGCCAGCAGCTTAGCCGGCGGGGGCATAGGGGGCTACACCTTC
>once|NA|TRBJ1-1|TRBV18
CASSPPGGRRIEAFF
TGTGCCAGCTCACCACCGGGGGGGAGGAGAATTGAAGCTTTCTTT
>NA|NA|TRBJ1-4|TRBV5-1
CASRDTGMPNEKLFF
TGCGCCAGCAGGGATACAGGGATGCCTAATGAAAAACTGTTTTTT
>NA|NA|TRBJ2-7|TRBV6-1
CASSDGDTTYEQYF
TGTGCCAGCAGTGACGGGGACACCACCTACGAGCAGTACTTC
>NA|TRBD1|TRBJ2-7|TRBV7-9
CASSLGQGVDEQYF
TGTGCCAGCAGCTTGGGACAGGGGGTCGACGAGCAGTACTTC
>NA|NA|TRBJ1-1|TRBV12-3/TRBV12-4
CASSPRTTEAFF
TGTGCCAGCAGCCCCCGGACAACTGAAGCTTTCTTT
>NA|TRBD1|TRBJ1-6|TRBV5-1
CASTPDGTVGSPLHF
TGCGCCAGCACCCCCGACGGGACAGTAGGCTCACCCCTCCACTTT
>NA|NA|TRBJ2-5|TRBV6-1
CASSEPGVQETQYF
TGTGCCAGCAGTGAACCAGGCGTCCAAGAGACCCAGTACTTC
>NA|NA|TRBJ1-6|TRBV6-2/TRBV6-3
CASSYSIGGSSPLHF
TGTGCCAGCAGTTACTCGATTGGCGGGTCTTCGCCCCTCCACTTT
>NA|TRBD1|TRBJ1-1|TRBV5-1
CASNSLFPGQGDTEAFF
TGCGCCAGCAACAGCTTATTTCCGGGACAGGGGGACACTGAAGCTTTCTTT
>NA|TRBD1|TRBJ1-4|TRBV5-1
CASSLGTGEEKLFF
TGCGCCAGCAGCCTCGGGACAGGGGAAGAAAAACTGTTTTTT
>NA|NA|TRBJ1-2|TRBV3-1/TRBV3-2
CASSERGTSGYTF
TGTGCCAGCAGCGAGCGGGGAACCTCAGGCTACACCTTC
>NA|TRBD2|TRBJ2-3|TRBV9
CASSVRTSGRTDTQYF
TGTGCCAGCAGCGTCCGGACTAGCGGGCGCACAGATACGCAGTATTTT
>NA|TRBD2|TRBJ2-5|TRBV6-5
CASSRGTSGRGTQYF
TGTGCCAGCAGCCGTGGGACTAGCGGGCGAGGGACCCAGTACTTC
>NA|NA|TRBJ2-2|TRBV18
CASSRSNSMNTGELFF
TGTGCCAGCTCACGTTCCAACAGTATGAACACCGGGGAGCTGTTTTTT
>NA|TRBD2|TRBJ2-1|TRBV4-1
CASSQEHGGELGEQFF
TGCGCCAGCAGCCAAGAACACGGGGGGGAGTTGGGTGAGCAGTTCTTC
>NA|NA|TRBJ1-4|TRBV5-1
CASSSLQGRHEKLFF
TGCGCCAGCAGCTCCCTCCAGGGCAGGCATGAAAAACTGTTTTTT
>NA|NA|TRBJ1-3|TRBV5-1
CASSPGTHSGNTIYF
TGCGCCAGCAGCCCGGGGACACACTCTGGAAACACCATATATTTT
>NA|NA|TRBJ2-1|TRBV9
CASSVGEGGPSGNEQFF
TGTGCCAGCAGCGTAGGGGAGGGGGGGCCCTCCGGCAATGAGCAGTTCTTC
>NA|TRBD1|TRBJ1-5|TRBV6-6
CASSRLFAGYRGQRGQPQHF
TGTGCCAGCAGCCGACTCTTTGCGGGCTACAGGGGGCAGCGTGGCCAGCCCCAGCATTTT
>NA|NA|TRBJ2-7|TRBV28
CASSLTASGLYEQYF
TGTGCCAGCAGTTTAACGGCGAGCGGTCTATACGAGCAGTACTTC
>NA|NA|TRBJ2-7|TRBV19
CASSMEGYEQYF
TGTGCCAGTAGTATGGAGGGCTACGAGCAGTACTTC
>once|TRBD1|TRBJ2-1|TRBV7-3
CASSPGQGSNEQFF
TGTGCCAGCAGCCCGGGACAGGGGTCCAATGAGCAGTTCTTC
>NA|NA|TRBJ2-2|TRBV6-6
CASSYRGGELFF
TGTGCCAGCAGTTACCGGGGCGGGGAGCTGTTTTTT
>NA|TRBD1|TRBJ1-6|TRBV5-1
CASSAGTANSYNSPLHF
TGCGCCAGCAGCGCGGGGACAGCAAACTCCTATAATTCACCCCTCCACTTT
>once|TRBD1|TRBJ2-4|TRBV5-8
CASSLGTGKNIQYF
TGTGCCAGCAGCTTGGGGACAGGAAAAAACATTCAGTACTTC
>NA|TRBD2|TRBJ2-5|TRBV9
CASSVAGGGALTETQYF
TGTGCCAGCAGCGTAGCGGGCGGGGGGGCTCTTACCGAGACCCAGTACTTC
>NA|NA|TRBJ1-2|TRBV5-6
CASSPGENYGYTF
TGTGCCAGCAGCCCCGGGGAGAACTATGGCTACACCTTC
>NA|NA|TRBJ2-7|TRBV7-6
CASSLAYGEQYF
TGTGCCAGCAGCTTAGCTTACGGCGAGCAGTACTTC
>NA|NA|TRBJ2-2|TRBV4-2
CASSLAGELFF
TGTGCCAGCAGCTTAGCCGGGGAGCTGTTTTTT
>NA|NA|TRBJ1-5|TRBV6-1
CASSEDRVGQPQHF
TGTGCCAGCAGTGAAGACAGGGTTGGGCAGCCCCAGCATTTT
>NA|NA|TRBJ1-4|TRBV7-9
CASSLEGAGYEKLFF
TGTGCCAGCAGCTTAGAAGGCGCAGGGTATGAAAAACTGTTTTTT
>NA|NA|TRBJ1-6|TRBV2
CASSELGVYNSPLHF
TGTGCCAGCAGTGAGTTAGGGGTGTATAATTCACCCCTCCACTTT